The source of this T cell receptor beta chain is a study of shared clonotypes between healthy human individuals. Donors were Caucasian adults residing in Nashville, Tennessee, USA. Germline-derived CDR1 and CDR2 are SGHVS and FQNEAQ. The CDR3 has 17 amino acids. Trimming cost V 4 bases and J 0 bases; bases outside gene matches: 5. This clone was observed once. Data came from immunoSEQ multiplex PCR; TCRdb stores just in-frame clones and leaves some out. This table has a few million clones, approximately 95% appearing once. The gene calls are TRBV7-8 and TRBJ2-6, with 8 bases identical to TRBD1. The sequencing sample was made of naive CD4+ T cells from PBMCs. Described subset: CD45RA+ positively selected. This clonotype was obtained from a man aged 18 to 30 in good health. Some clones in this sample may be carry-over from other donors' samples. DNA of the CDR3: TGTGCCAGCAGCTCTGGACAGGGACTCTCTGGGGCCAACGTCCTGACTTTC. Its protein is CASSSGQGLSGANVLTF.